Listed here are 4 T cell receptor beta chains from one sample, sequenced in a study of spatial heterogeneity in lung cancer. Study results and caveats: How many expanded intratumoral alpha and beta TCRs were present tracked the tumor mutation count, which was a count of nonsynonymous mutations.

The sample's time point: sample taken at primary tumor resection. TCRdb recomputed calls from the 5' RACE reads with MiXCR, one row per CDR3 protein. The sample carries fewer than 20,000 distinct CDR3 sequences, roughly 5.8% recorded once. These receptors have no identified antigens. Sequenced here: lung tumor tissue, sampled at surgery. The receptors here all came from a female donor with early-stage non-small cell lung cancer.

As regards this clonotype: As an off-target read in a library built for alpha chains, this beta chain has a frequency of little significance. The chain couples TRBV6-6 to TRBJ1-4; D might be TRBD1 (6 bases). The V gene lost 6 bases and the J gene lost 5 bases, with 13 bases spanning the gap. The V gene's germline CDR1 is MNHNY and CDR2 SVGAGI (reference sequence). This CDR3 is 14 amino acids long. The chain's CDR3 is CASRLTGWNEKLFF. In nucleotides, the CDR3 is TGTGCCAGCAGGCTGACAGGCTGGAATGAAAAACTGTTTTTT.

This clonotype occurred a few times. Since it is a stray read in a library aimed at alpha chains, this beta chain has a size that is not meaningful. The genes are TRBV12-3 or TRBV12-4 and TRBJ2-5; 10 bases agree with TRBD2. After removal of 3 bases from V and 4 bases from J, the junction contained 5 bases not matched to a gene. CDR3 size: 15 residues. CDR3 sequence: CASSFSGRARETQYF. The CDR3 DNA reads TGTGCCAGCAGTTTCAGCGGGAGGGCCCGAGAGACCCAGTACTTC.

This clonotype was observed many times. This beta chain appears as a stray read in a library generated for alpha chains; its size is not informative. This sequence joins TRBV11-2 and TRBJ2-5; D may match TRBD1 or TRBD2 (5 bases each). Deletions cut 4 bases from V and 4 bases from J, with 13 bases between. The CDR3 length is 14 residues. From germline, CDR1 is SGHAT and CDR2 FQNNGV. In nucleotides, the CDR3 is TGTGCCAGCAGCTGGGACGCTCGGGGAGAGACCCAGTACTTC. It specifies CASSWDARGETQYF.

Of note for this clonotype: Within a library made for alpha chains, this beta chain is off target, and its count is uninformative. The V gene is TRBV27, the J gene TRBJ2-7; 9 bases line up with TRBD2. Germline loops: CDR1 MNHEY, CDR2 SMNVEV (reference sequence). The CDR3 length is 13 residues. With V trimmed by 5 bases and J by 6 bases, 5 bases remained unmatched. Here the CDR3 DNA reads TGTGCCAGCAGTGAGCGGGGGGCTAGCGAGCAGTACTTC. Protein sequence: CASSERGASEQYF.